Following are 22 T cell receptor beta chains from one sample sequenced in a study of identical twins. MiXCR was run by TCRdb on the 5' RACE reads, yielding one entry per CDR3 protein. The data contain 690,000 or so distinct CDR3 sequences, 8.5% to 9% of them singletons. The same specimen was also included in a second study, on yellow fever vaccine responses in identical twins.

Specimen: PBMCs. Every receptor here comes from a woman under 30 in good health.

At least ten counts were recorded for this clonotype. This sequence joins TRBV29-1 and TRBJ1-3, with D possibly being TRBD1 (6 bases). V was pared by 6 bases and J by 4 bases, with 13 bases between. The germline gives CDR1 SQVTM, CDR2 ANQGSEA. The CDR3 runs to 13 residues. The CDR3 region is CSVRGLGGNTIYF. CDR3 in DNA: TGCAGCGTCCGGGGGCTAGGGGGAAACACCATATATTTT.

This clonotype was counted many times. V is TRBV18 and J is TRBJ2-7; perhaps TRBD1 as D (6 bases). CDR1 and CDR2 from the germline V gene are KGHSH and LQKENI. Trimming stripped 4 bases from V and 2 bases from J, with 15 bases between. This CDR3 spans 15 amino acids. The CDR3 DNA reads TGTGCCAGCTCACGACAGGAAGGGACAACCTACGAGCAGTACTTC. Protein product: CASSRQEGTTYEQYF.

This rearrangement joins TRBV27 to TRBJ2-7; D possibly uses TRBD1 or TRBD2 (5 bases each). The CDR3 is made up of 14 amino acids. Germline CDR1 reads MNHEY; CDR2 reads SMNVEV (reference sequence). Deletions cut 6 bases from V and 2 bases from J, with 14 bases between. CDR3 coding DNA: TGTGCCAGCAGACCCCTGGGACGAGCCTACGAGCAGTACTTC. This codes for CASRPLGRAYEQYF.

The chain links TRBV7-6 to TRBJ2-1; perhaps TRBD2 as D (5 bases). Germline CDR1 SGHVS, CDR2 FNYEAQ. The ends were cut back, 1 base at V and 7 bases at J, with 8 bases in the middle. The CDR3 length is 13 residues. This CDR3 reads CASSLGWRNEQFF. As DNA, the CDR3 is TGTGCCAGCAGCTTAGGTTGGAGGAATGAGCAGTTCTTC.

The rearrangement links TRBV27 to TRBJ2-7; 14 nucleotides match TRBD2. The CDR3 is made up of 18 amino acids. Germline CDR1 reads MNHEY; CDR2 reads SMNVEV (reference sequence). J lost 1 base, V lost 7 bases, and 12 bases had no gene match. The CDR3 loop is CASMRGRWTSGRSYEQYF. The CDR3 DNA reads as TGTGCCAGCATGAGGGGACGGTGGACTAGCGGGAGGTCCTACGAGCAGTACTTC.

Regarding this clonotype: The junction does not match germline at one end; this may be a read error. V and J are TRBV10-3 and TRBJ2-7, with 8 bases lining up with TRBD1. This CDR3 comprises 11 residues. The V gene's germline CDR1 is ENHRY and CDR2 SYGVKD. Written as DNA, the CDR3 is TGTGCCATTTCGACAGGGGAGAAGAAGGGCTTC. This codes for CAISTGEKKGF.

The genes are TRBV3-1 and TRBJ2-7; 15 nucleotides align to TRBD2. Germline CDR1 and CDR2: LGHDT and YNNKEL (reference sequence). Trimming removed 1 base from V and 0 bases from J; junction bases left unmatched: 10. This CDR3 spans 20 amino acids. The CDR3 sequence: CASSQVPGLAGGLSSYEQYF. CDR3 in DNA: TGTGCCAGCAGCCAAGTACCGGGACTAGCGGGGGGCCTGAGCTCCTACGAGCAGTACTTC.

This clonotype has a count of ten or more. This chain uses TRBV10-2 with TRBJ2-3; D is possibly TRBD1 (5 bases). V was shortened by 4 bases and J by 0 bases, with 23 bases between the two germline ends. The germline gives CDR1 WSHSY, CDR2 SAAADI. The CDR3 runs to 19 residues. The chain's CDR3 is CASSALFRQTASSTDTQYF. CDR3 DNA: TGCGCCAGCAGTGCCCTCTTTCGACAGACAGCCTCTAGCACAGATACGCAGTATTTT.

The gene calls are TRBV6-5 and TRBJ1-2; D unresolved. Between the trimmed V and J ends, which lost 2 bases and 6 bases, there was a span of 4 bases. CDR3 length: 11 amino acids. Per the germline V gene, CDR1 is MNHEY and CDR2 is SVGAGI. CDR3 protein: CASSYLNGYTF. In nucleotides, the CDR3 is TGTGCCAGCAGTTACCTGAATGGCTACACCTTC.

The chain has TRBV25-1 and TRBJ2-3; D is perhaps TRBD2 (5 bases). CDR3 size: 14 residues. V was trimmed by 2 bases and J by 4 bases, leaving 10 bases between them. Germline V CDR1 and CDR2: MGHDK, SYGVNS. For the CDR3, the DNA is TGTGCCAGCAGTGAAGGAGGTGAAGCAGATACGCAGTATTTT. Protein: CASSEGGEADTQYF.

Ten or more counts support this clonotype. The chain uses TRBV7-2 and TRBJ2-2; D unclear. This CDR3 contains 15 residues. The V gene lost 4 bases and the J gene lost 2 bases, with 11 bases spanning the gap. The V gene's germline CDR1 is SGHTA and CDR2 FQGNSA. The chain's CDR3 is CASSSPGPNTGELFF. As DNA, the CDR3 is TGTGCCAGCAGCTCCCCTGGGCCCAACACCGGGGAGCTGTTTTTT.

Ten or more counts support this clonotype. J is TRBJ2-1 and V is TRBV3-1, with 11 bases aligning to TRBD2. This CDR3 has 15 amino acids. With 0 bases clipped from V and 9 bases from J, the junction kept 4 bases outside the gene matches. Per the germline V gene, CDR1 is LGHDT and CDR2 is YNNKEL (reference sequence). The chain's CDR3 is CASSQEVAGGSEQFF. The CDR3 DNA follows: TGTGCCAGCAGCCAAGAGGTAGCGGGGGGGAGTGAGCAGTTCTTC.

The chain carries TRBV28 and TRBJ2-5, with 10 bases lining up with TRBD1. The germline gives CDR1 MDHEN, CDR2 SYDVKM. The V gene end was trimmed by 3 bases and the J gene end by 3 bases; junction bases not matched to a gene: 10. The CDR3 extends over 17 amino acids. CDR3 loop: CASSFWRVGTGEETQYF. CDR3 nucleotides: TGTGCCAGCAGTTTTTGGCGTGTGGGGACAGGGGAAGAGACCCAGTACTTC.

The gene calls are TRBV6-2 or TRBV6-3 and TRBJ1-6; weak D call: TRBD1 (5 bases). With 6 bases removed from V and 7 bases from J, the gap between germline ends came to 16 bases. This CDR3 spans 15 amino acids. Germline assignment: CDR1 MNHEY and CDR2 SVGEGT. The CDR3 nucleotides are TGTGCCAGCAGCTCCCGGGACGGCGAAAATTCACCCCTCCACTTT. Amino acids: CASSSRDGENSPLHF.

The J gene is TRBJ2-4, the V gene TRBV9, with TRBD2 identical over 12 bases. Germline assignment: CDR1 SGDLS and CDR2 YYNGEE. The CDR3 totals 15 residues. The V segment lost 4 bases and the J segment 5 bases; nucleotides outside the gene matches: 4. The CDR3, as DNA: TGTGCCAGCAGCCCTGGACTAGCGGGGCAAAACATTCAGTACTTC. Translated: CASSPGLAGQNIQYF.

The V call is TRBV7-2, the J call TRBJ2-7, with TRBD2 matching over 14 bases. CDR1 is SGHTA, CDR2 FQGNSA, per germline. V dropped 5 bases and J dropped 6; count of bases not matched to a gene: 12. The CDR3 totals 17 residues. The CDR3 spells CASSTLPGLAGDFEQYF. In nucleotides, the CDR3 is TGTGCCAGCAGCACACTACCGGGACTAGCGGGAGATTTCGAGCAGTACTTC.

Ten or more counts support this clonotype. This chain connects TRBV7-9 to TRBJ2-7; no clear D. Trimming took off 5 bases at V and 6 bases at J, with 8 bases between the two ends. The CDR3 has 11 residues. Germline assignment: CDR1 SEHNR and CDR2 FQNEAQ (reference sequence). Here the CDR3 DNA reads TGTGCCAGCAGCCTCAATACCGAGCAGTACTTC. It translates to CASSLNTEQYF. Together with reference TRBV7-9 and TRBJ2-7, the CDR3 gives the full variable domain: DTGVSQNPRHKITKRGQNVTFRCDPISEHNRLYWYRQTLGQGPEFLTYFQNEAQLEKSRLLSDRFSAERPKGSFSTLEIQRTEQGDSAMYLCASSLNTEQYFGPGTRLTVT.

The rearrangement joins TRBV6-1 to TRBJ1-2; the D is unclear. The length of the CDR3 is 13 residues. The germline V gene has CDR1 MNHNS and CDR2 SASEGT. Between the trimmed V and J ends, which lost 10 bases and 0 bases, there was a span of 12 bases. CDR3 sequence reads: CATRQAANYGYTF. The CDR3 DNA sequence: TGTGCCACCCGGCAAGCAGCTAACTATGGCTACACCTTC.

As for this clonotype: This may be a read error, as it is one base from a much larger clone. V is TRBV29-1 and J is TRBJ2-1; the match to TRBD2 covers 7 bases. Per germline, CDR1 SQVTM and CDR2 ANQGSEA. The CDR3 has 13 residues. V shed 6 bases, J shed 16 bases, and the junction held 18 bases outside the gene matches. This CDR3 is CSVGLVAGTLFFF. CDR3 nucleotides: TGCAGCGTCGGACTAGTGGCGGGGACGTTATTTTTCTTC.

This clonotype was recorded a few times. This chain links TRBV28 with TRBJ1-2; D is unclear. The length of the CDR3 is 12 residues. The germline CDR1 and CDR2 sequences are MDHEN and SYDVKM. V lost 4 bases to trimming and J lost 8 bases, with 11 bases between them. CDR3 coding DNA: TGTGCCAGCAGTTACCGGACTGGAGGCTACACCTTC. This translates into CASSYRTGGYTF.

Only a few counts were recorded for this clonotype. The CDR3 DNA is TGTGCCAGCAGCAACGGACTAGCGGGGGAGCCTCCCTACGAGCAGTACTTC. Its translation is CASSNGLAGEPPYEQYF. The chain carries TRBV6-1 and TRBJ2-7, with 13 bases fitting TRBD2. Trimming took 6 bases from V and 2 from J; bases not matched to a gene: 10. Germline V gene sequence: CDR1 MNHNS, CDR2 SASEGT. This CDR3 is built from 17 residues.

The rearrangement links TRBV2 to TRBJ2-2, with D perhaps matching TRBD2 (5 bases). CDR1 SNHLY and CDR2 FYNNEI come from the germline V gene. The CDR3 has 11 residues. V was pared by 10 bases and J by 5 bases, with 8 bases between. DNA for the CDR3: TGTGCCAACCGGGGTACCGGGGAGCTGTTTTTT. Protein product: CANRGTGELFF.